This TCR beta chain was identified in a study of cytomegalovirus exposure and HLA in healthy donors. Those who donated were healthy bone marrow donors. The PCR contained 60 Vbeta and 13 Jbeta primers. Data came from immunoSEQ multiplex PCR; TCRdb stores just in-frame clones and leaves some out. The repertoire table contains 150,000 to 200,000 clones. Regarding this clone: Its antigen is unidentified.

Deletions cut 3 bases from V and 0 bases from J, with 12 bases between. The CDR3 runs 15 residues. The germline gives CDR1 KGHSH, CDR2 LQKENI. Study-wide points: Sequencing depth across donors, presence/absence analyses assumed, was roughly uniform. Most TCR sequences were rare, but some public TCRs occurred in many donors.

The source of this sequence is a woman in her fifties or sixties in good health and CMV-seronegative. Sequenced sample: PBMCs. The gene calls are TRBV18 and TRBJ2-7, with D perhaps TRBD2 (5 bases). CDR3: CASSPAGSRSYEQYF. CDR3 coding DNA: TGTGCCAGCTCACCCGCGGGCAGCCGCTCCTACGAGCAGTACTTC.